The source of this T cell receptor (beta chain) is a study of blood T cell repertoires in COVID-19 (dated by TCRdb to about 2020). As for the study more broadly: The collaborator samples originated in the United States, Italy and Spain and spanned the acute and convalescent phases of COVID-19. Samples came from the ongoing ImmuneRACE study (first 160 participants) plus 1,254 subjects from 6 global collaborators. HLA class I and class II types, where available, came from metadata supplied by the sample provider rather than from assay-based typing. The material from the prospective study consisted of cDNA or gDNA derived from T cells, B-cell-depleted T cells, or PBMCs. Subjects who had been exposed to COVID-19, were actively infected with it, or had recovered from it provided the deeply sampled blood TCRbeta repertoires that made up the dataset. The repertoires were released in a freely available public database intended as a resource for research on the immune response to SARS-CoV-2. Nearly every sample came with metadata listing a de-identified subject ID, COVID-19 status, age in years and sex.

As to this clone: What this receptor recognizes is not known. Base qualities are missing; no much larger clone stands one base away. The sample holds other DNA sequences that translate to the same CDR3.

The immunoSEQ Assay, a bias-controlled multiplex PCR, was used to amplify TCRbeta CDR3 regions from genomic DNA. Regarding the original processing steps: Within the assay, amplification of reference gene primers was used to estimate how many nucleated cells each sample contained. Sequence reads were collapsed and filtered to measure the absolute abundance of every unique TCRbeta CDR3 rearrangement. Productive Simpson clonality was computed per sample as the square root of Simpson's diversity index over productive rearrangements. TCRdb took over this immuneACCESS table, retaining in-frame rearrangements with V and J assigned. Such tables are incomplete; in checked studies, under half of the missing clones stem from an unresolved V gene, and the remainder is unexplained. For V, J and clone size, that table is used; D and trimming come from the DNA. The sample table lists roughly 320,000 clones, approximately 89% of them with a count of one. The top ten constitute approximately 2% of the sample.

One collaborating source in Seattle enrolled patients during active infection and followed them longitudinally through the course of disease. Each collaborating institution followed its own protocols to collect whole blood in K2EDTA tubes. For TCRbeta analysis, collaborator samples were shipped as frozen whole blood, as isolated PBMCs, or as DNA extracted from either sample type. Study-wide findings and limitations: Clinical and demographic metadata were provided uncurated, with the amount varying by source and participant.

From its cysteine to its phenylalanine, the CDR3 spans 14 amino acids. The retained sequence is limited to the CDR3, 42 bases, with the frame set at the first base. CDR1 and CDR2 (SNHLY, FYNNEI) derive from the germline V gene. Trimmed from V: 3 bases; trimmed from J: 2 bases; junction bases lacking a gene match: 1. The sample was peripheral blood. The sequence is built from TRBV2 and TRBJ2-1, and 7 junction bases match TRBD1. The clonotype comes from a woman in her twenties or thirties with COVID-19, enrolled during active disease. The DNA is as follows: TGTGCCAGCAGTGAGCAGGGGGCCTACAATGAGCAGTTCTTC. Translated, this gives CASSEQGAYNEQFF.